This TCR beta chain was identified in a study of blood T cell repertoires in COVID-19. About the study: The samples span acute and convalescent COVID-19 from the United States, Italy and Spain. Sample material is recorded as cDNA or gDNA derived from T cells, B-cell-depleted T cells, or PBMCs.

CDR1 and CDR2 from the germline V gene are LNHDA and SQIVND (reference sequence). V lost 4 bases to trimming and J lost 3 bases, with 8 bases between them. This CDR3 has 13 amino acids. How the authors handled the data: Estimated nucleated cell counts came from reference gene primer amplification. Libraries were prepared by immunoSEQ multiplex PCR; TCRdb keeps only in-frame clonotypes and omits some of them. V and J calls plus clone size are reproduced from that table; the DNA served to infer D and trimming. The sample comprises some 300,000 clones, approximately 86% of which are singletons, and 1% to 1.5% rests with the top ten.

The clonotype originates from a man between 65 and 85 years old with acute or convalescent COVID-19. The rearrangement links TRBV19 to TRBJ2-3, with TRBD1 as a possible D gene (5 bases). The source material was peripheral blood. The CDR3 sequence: CASSNPGTDTQYF. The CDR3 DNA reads TGTGCCAGTAGTAATCCAGGGACAGATACGCAGTATTTT.